The clone carrying this TCR beta chain was detected once. The sample carries other DNA sequences with the same CDR3. TCRdb keeps only in-frame clones here, not all; method: immunoSEQ multiplex PCR. The data contain 250,000 to 400,000 clones, approximately 89% of them singletons. This record belongs to a study of blood T cell repertoires in COVID-19. The ends lost 6 bases at V and 4 bases at J; junction bases unmatched: 1. Per germline, CDR1 DFQATT and CDR2 SNEGSKA (reference sequence). CDR3 length: 11 amino acids. The sample was peripheral blood. This TCR came from a woman in her twenties or thirties with COVID-19, enrolled during active disease. J is TRBJ1-1 and V is TRBV20-1; 8 nucleotides line up with TRBD1. The CDR3 sequence is CSADRGTEAFF. In nucleotides, the CDR3 is TGCAGTGCCGACAGGGGCACTGAAGCTTTCTTT.